This T cell receptor beta chain is from a study of blood T cell repertoires in COVID-19. Study-level information: From the United States, Italy and Spain came samples of acute and convalescent COVID-19. Sample material is recorded as cDNA or gDNA derived from T cells, B-cell-depleted T cells, or PBMCs.

With 4 bases clipped from V and 5 bases from J, the junction kept 5 bases outside the gene matches. Germline CDR1 SGDLS, CDR2 YYNGEE. The CDR3 is made up of 14 amino acids. In the authors' workflow: How many nucleated cells were present was estimated from reference gene primer amplification. The repertoire was sequenced with immunoSEQ multiplex PCR; TCRdb's copy has only in-frame clones and lacks some. That table supplies the V and J calls and clone size; D and trimming were determined from the DNA. The sample holds about 59,000 clones, around 92% seen once. This receptor was identified in a human donor in a cohort sampled during active COVID-19. The sample was peripheral blood. This sequence joins TRBV9 and TRBJ1-5; 8 nucleotides line up with TRBD1. The CDR3 DNA sequence: TGTGCCAGCAGCCAAGGGACAGGTTATCAGCCCCAGCATTTT. Amino acids: CASSQGTGYQPQHF.